These 5 T cell receptor beta chains originate from one sample sequenced in a study of shared clonotypes between healthy human individuals. Profiled with immunoSEQ multiplex PCR; TCRdb holds only in-frame clones, not every one. Found here are a few million clones, approximately 94% of them singletons; the top ten hold over 0.12%. What was sequenced was naive CD4+ T cells sorted from blood. Subset meaning: CD45RA+ positively selected. The receptors here all came from a man aged 18 to 30 in good health.

The sample holds a few counts of this clone. The V gene is TRBV18, the J gene TRBJ1-1; D possibly corresponds to TRBD1 (5 bases). The CDR3 runs to 12 residues. Germline V gene sequence: CDR1 KGHSH, CDR2 LQKENI. The V end lost 5 bases, the J end lost 5 bases, and 9 bases lay between the germline ends. This chain's CDR3 is CASSSRQTEAFF. DNA for the CDR3: TGTGCCAGCTCAAGCAGACAGACTGAAGCTTTCTTT.

This chain connects TRBV27 to TRBJ1-1; 8 bases line up with TRBD1. Trimming removed 7 bases from V and 5 bases from J; junction bases left unmatched: 15. The CDR3 covers 16 residues. The germline gives CDR1 MNHEY, CDR2 SMNVEV (reference sequence). CDR3: CASTSRQGTVLTEAFF. The CDR3 DNA sequence: TGTGCCAGCACCTCGAGACAGGGGACGGTATTAACTGAAGCTTTCTTT.

The V call is TRBV2, the J call TRBJ2-5; 7 positions agree with TRBD2. Germline loops: CDR1 SNHLY, CDR2 FYNNEI. The CDR3 contains 15 residues. Trimming removed 7 bases from V and 6 bases from J; junction bases left unmatched: 14. The CDR3 protein is CASTIDGGGRKTQYF. CDR3 coding DNA: TGTGCCAGCACCATAGACGGCGGGGGAAGGAAGACCCAGTACTTC. The full variable domain, completed using reference TRBV2 and TRBJ2-5, is EPEVTQTPSHQVTQMGQEVILRCVPISNHLYFYWYRQILGQKVEFLVSFYNNEISEKSEIFDDQFSVERPDGSNFTLKIRSTKLEDSAMYFCASTIDGGGRKTQYFGPGTRLLVL.

The V and J genes are TRBV5-1 and TRBJ1-1; 11 bases fit TRBD1. Germline CDR1 is SGHRS and CDR2 is YFSETQ. With V trimmed by 4 bases and J by 4 bases, 3 bases remained unmatched. The CDR3 is made up of 14 amino acids. This chain's CDR3 is CASSVGQGGTEAFF. The CDR3 nucleotides are TGCGCCAGCAGCGTGGGACAGGGGGGCACTGAAGCTTTCTTT.

This clone was observed a few times. This specimen includes other DNA sequences encoding the same CDR3. The rearrangement links TRBV18 to TRBJ1-3; D possibly corresponds to TRBD1 (5 bases). The V gene's germline CDR1 is KGHSH and CDR2 LQKENI. The CDR3 is 15 amino acids. V was cut by 3 bases and J by 4 bases, with 13 bases left in between. The CDR3 nucleotides are TGTGCCAGCTCACCCCTAGCCGGGGCGGGAAACACCATATATTTT. It translates to CASSPLAGAGNTIYF.